This passage covers 8 T cell receptor beta chains from one sample sequenced in a study of cytotoxic CD8 clonotypes in ibrutinib-treated CLL. Repertoires were generated with immunoSEQ multiplex PCR, while TCRdb's copy carries only in-frame clones and drops some. The sample consists of 100,000 to 150,000 clones, 70% to 90% of them appearing once. Sample: PBMCs, taken after 24 months of ibrutinib treatment. These receptors all stem from a human donor with chronic lymphocytic leukemia.

V usage is TRBV28 and J usage is TRBJ2-7; D not certain. Trimming shortened V by 4 bases and J by 5 bases, and 3 bases separated the two germline ends. Germline V gene sequence: CDR1 MDHEN, CDR2 SYDVKM. The length of the CDR3 is 10 residues. The CDR3 DNA is TGTGCCAGCAGTTCGAACGAGCAGTACTTC. Translated, it gives CASSSNEQYF.

The rearrangement links TRBV27 to TRBJ1-6; TRBD1 is a possible D gene (5 bases). Trimming removed 3 bases at V and 1 base at J, with 10 bases between. CDR3 length equals 16 residues. Germline-derived CDR1 and CDR2 are MNHEY and SMNVEV (reference sequence). CDR3 residues: CASSFDSRSYNSPLHF. As DNA, the CDR3 is TGTGCCAGCAGTTTTGACAGCCGTTCCTATAATTCACCCCTCCACTTT.

The chain recombines TRBV2 with TRBJ2-7; 10 nucleotides match TRBD1. The V segment lost 8 bases and the J segment 2 bases; nucleotides outside the gene matches: 9. This CDR3 is 15 amino acids long. Germline V gene sequence: CDR1 SNHLY, CDR2 FYNNEI. As DNA, the CDR3 is TGTGCCAGCTTCGAAGACAGGGGGCTCGCCTACGAGCAGTACTTC. Its translation is CASFEDRGLAYEQYF.

The chain has TRBV5-4 and TRBJ2-3; 12 nucleotides match TRBD2. With 5 bases clipped from V and 4 bases from J, the junction kept 2 bases outside the gene matches. CDR1 and CDR2 (germline): SGHNT, YYREEE (reference sequence). The CDR3 is 14 amino acids. This CDR3 is CASRGLAGPDTQYF. CDR3 nucleotide sequence: TGTGCCAGCAGAGGACTAGCGGGGCCAGATACGCAGTATTTT.

The chain uses TRBV11-2 and TRBJ1-2; D unresolved. V dropped 2 bases and J dropped 4 bases, with 8 bases sitting between them. Germline CDR1 and CDR2: SGHAT and FQNNGV. The CDR3 contains 13 residues. CDR3 sequence reads: CASSLPLSYGYTF. CDR3 nucleotides: TGTGCCAGCAGCTTACCTCTGAGCTATGGCTACACCTTC.

The V call is TRBV19, the J call TRBJ2-5; 7 nucleotides line up with TRBD1. Germline CDR1 is LNHDA and CDR2 is SQIVND (reference sequence). The V segment lost 6 bases and the J segment 0 bases; nucleotides outside the gene matches: 4. This CDR3 region has 14 residues. The CDR3 nucleotides read TGTGCCAGTAGAGGGGACAGAGACCAAGAGACCCAGTACTTC. Amino acids: CASRGDRDQETQYF.

The chain recombines TRBV28 with TRBJ2-5, with 9 bases matching TRBD2. The length of the CDR3 is 16 residues. Trimming at V came to 0 bases and at J to 0 bases, leaving 2 bases not matched to a gene. Looked up from germline, CDR1 is MDHEN and CDR2 is SYDVKM. The CDR3 DNA is TGTGCCAGCAGTTTATGGCTAGCGGGGTACCAAGAGACCCAGTACTTC. It encodes CASSLWLAGYQETQYF.

This clone showed up just a few times. The V gene is TRBV5-5, the J gene TRBJ2-7; D is ambiguous. CDR1 and CDR2 from the germline V gene are SGHKS and YYEKEE (reference sequence). This CDR3 has 15 amino acids. V shed 2 bases and J shed 2 bases, with 14 bases lying between them. CDR3 protein: CASSFSTGRPYEQYF. DNA of the CDR3: TGTGCCAGCAGCTTTTCGACCGGGCGGCCCTACGAGCAGTACTTC. The complete variable domain, with remaining parts taken from reference TRBV5-5 and TRBJ2-7, reads DAGVTQSPTHLIKTRGQQVTLRCSPISGHKSVSWYQQVLGQGPQFIFQYYEKEERGRGNFPDRFSARQFPNYSSELNVNALLLGDSALYLCASSFSTGRPYEQYFGPGTRLTVT.